Listed below are T cell receptor beta chains from one sample, sequenced in a study of CD8 T cells in ankylosing spondylitis. TCRdb recomputed calls from the 5' RACE reads with MiXCR, one row per CDR3 protein. The repertoire holds 200,000 to 300,000 distinct CDR3 sequences, with around 25% as singletons. The sequencing input was blood, either unsorted or a sorted T cell fraction (not recorded which). The receptors originated from a male donor with ankylosing spondylitis or in good health (not recorded which). Each CDR3 is given with its conserved first and last residue. A D gene is named only where the DNA matches it firmly. Expanded clones get a size class; other rows say once, few or many, or leave the size out.

j_gene | v_gene | d_gene | abundance | CDR3aa | CDR3nt
TRBJ2-5 | TRBV5-5 | TRBD1 | NA | CASSLTGERKTQYF | TGTGCCAGCAGCTTGACAGGGGAGAGAAAGACCCAGTACTTC
TRBJ2-3 | TRBV20-1 | NA | NA | CSASRTLHTQYF | TGCAGTGCTAGTAGGACTCTCCATACGCAGTATTTT
TRBJ1-2 | TRBV10-3 | NA | few | CAISEGTGGYTF | TGTGCCATCAGTGAAGGGACGGGTGGCTACACCTTC
TRBJ1-1 | TRBV7-8 | NA | many | CASSFREANTEAFF | TGTGCCAGCAGCTTTAGGGAGGCGAACACTGAAGCTTTCTTT
TRBJ2-7 | TRBV6-2/TRBV6-3 | NA | NA | CASSYSSTGLLEQYF | TGTGCCAGCAGTTACTCGAGTACAGGACTCCTCGAGCAGTACTTC
TRBJ1-1 | TRBV20-1 | NA | many | CSASGRQNTEAFF | TGCAGTGCTAGTGGAAGGCAGAACACTGAAGCTTTCTTT
TRBJ2-3 | TRBV10-3 | NA | few | CAISPVGGGNTDTQYF | TGTGCCATCAGCCCCGTCGGTGGGGGGAACACAGATACGCAGTATTTT
TRBJ2-5 | TRBV11-2 | TRBD2 | NA | CASSLMPSGGTDVQTQYF | TGTGCCAGCAGCTTAATGCCTAGCGGGGGTACTGATGTGCAGACCCAGTACTTC
TRBJ2-1 | TRBV12-3/TRBV12-4 | NA | NA | CASSTGIPPASSYNEQFF | TGTGCCAGCAGTACAGGGATCCCTCCGGCGAGCTCCTACAATGAGCAGTTCTTC
TRBJ2-7 | TRBV12-3/TRBV12-4 | TRBD1 | many | CASRPDRGQQYF | TGTGCCAGCAGACCCGACAGGGGGCAGCAGTACTTC